This T cell receptor beta chain was identified during a study of shared clonotypes between healthy human individuals. General observations from the study: Only blood was sampled; tissue repertoires likely differ.

In the original processing: ImmunoSEQ junction-only sequences lacked quality scores, so their filtering differed. Data came from immunoSEQ multiplex PCR; TCRdb stores just in-frame clones and leaves some out. D and trimming were read from the DNA, whereas the V and J calls and clone size are those reported in that table. The sample holds 450,000 to 500,000 clones, 76% seen once. With unsorted samples, genomic DNA was obtained from tens of millions of PBMCs. A note on this clone: The target antigen is unknown.

This CDR3 has 13 amino acids. V lost 5 bases and J lost 8; bases outside the gene matches: 4. Germline CDR1 and CDR2: LNHNV and YYDKDF (reference sequence). The sequenced sample consisted of PBMCs. This chain links TRBV15 with TRBJ1-2; 11 positions agree with TRBD1. The receptor was isolated from a woman in her thirties or forties in good health. Some clones in this sample may be carry-over from other donors' samples. The CDR3 DNA reads as TGTGCCACCAGCTGGGGACAGGGGGTCGGCTACACCTTC. This gives the protein CATSWGQGVGYTF.